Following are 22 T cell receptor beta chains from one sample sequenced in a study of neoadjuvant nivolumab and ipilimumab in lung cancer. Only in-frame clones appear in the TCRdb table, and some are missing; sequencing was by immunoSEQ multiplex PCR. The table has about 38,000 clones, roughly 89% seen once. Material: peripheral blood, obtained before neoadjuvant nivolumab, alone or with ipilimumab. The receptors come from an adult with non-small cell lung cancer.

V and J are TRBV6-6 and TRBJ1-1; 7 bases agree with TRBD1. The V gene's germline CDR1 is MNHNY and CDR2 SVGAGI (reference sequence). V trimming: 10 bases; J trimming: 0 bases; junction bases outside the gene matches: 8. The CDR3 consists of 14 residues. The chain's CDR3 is CAISRDSMNTEAFF. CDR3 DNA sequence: TGTGCCATCAGCCGGGACAGCATGAACACTGAAGCTTTCTTT.

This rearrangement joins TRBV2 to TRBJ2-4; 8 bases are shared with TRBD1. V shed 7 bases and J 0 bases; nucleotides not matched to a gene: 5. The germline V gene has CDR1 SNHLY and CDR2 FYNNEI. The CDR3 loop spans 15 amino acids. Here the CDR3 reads CASTEDRVAKNIQYF. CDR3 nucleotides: TGTGCCAGCACTGAGGACAGGGTAGCCAAAAACATTCAGTACTTC. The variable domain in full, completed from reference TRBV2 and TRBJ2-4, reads EPEVTQTPSHQVTQMGQEVILRCVPISNHLYFYWYRQILGQKVEFLVSFYNNEISEKSEIFDDQFSVERPDGSNFTLKIRSTKLEDSAMYFCASTEDRVAKNIQYFGAGTRLSVL.

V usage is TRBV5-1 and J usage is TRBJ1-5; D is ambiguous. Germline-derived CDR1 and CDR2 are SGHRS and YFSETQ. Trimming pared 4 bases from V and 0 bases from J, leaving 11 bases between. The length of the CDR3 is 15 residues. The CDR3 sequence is CASSLDMDSNQPQHF. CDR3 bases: TGCGCCAGCAGCCTCGACATGGATAGCAATCAGCCCCAGCATTTT. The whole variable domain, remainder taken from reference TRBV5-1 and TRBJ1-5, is KAGVTQTPRYLIKTRGQQVTLSCSPISGHRSVSWYQQTPGQGLQFLFEYFSETQRNKGNFPGRFSGRQFSNSRSEMNVSTLELGDSALYLCASSLDMDSNQPQHFGDGTRLSIL.

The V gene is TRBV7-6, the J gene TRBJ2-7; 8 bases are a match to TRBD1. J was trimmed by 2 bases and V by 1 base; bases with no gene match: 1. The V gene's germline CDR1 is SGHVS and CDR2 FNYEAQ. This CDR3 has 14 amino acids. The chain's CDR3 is CASSLEQGAYEQYF. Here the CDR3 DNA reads TGTGCCAGCAGCTTAGAACAGGGGGCCTACGAGCAGTACTTC.

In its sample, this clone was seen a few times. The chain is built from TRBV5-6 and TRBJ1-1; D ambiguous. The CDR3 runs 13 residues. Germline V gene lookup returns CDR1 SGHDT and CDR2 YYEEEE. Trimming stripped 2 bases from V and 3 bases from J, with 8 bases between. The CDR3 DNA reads TGTGCCAGCAGCTTAACAGCTTACACTGAAGCTTTCTTT. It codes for CASSLTAYTEAFF.

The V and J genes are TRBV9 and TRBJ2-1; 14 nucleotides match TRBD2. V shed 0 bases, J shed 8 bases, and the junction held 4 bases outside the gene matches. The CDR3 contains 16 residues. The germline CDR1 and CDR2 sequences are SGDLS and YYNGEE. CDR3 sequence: CASSVVGLAGDDEQFF. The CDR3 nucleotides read TGTGCCAGCAGCGTAGTGGGACTAGCGGGAGATGATGAGCAGTTCTTC. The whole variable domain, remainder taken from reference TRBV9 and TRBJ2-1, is DSGVTQTPKHLITATGQRVTLRCSPRSGDLSVYWYQQSLDQGLQFLIQYYNGEERAKGNILERFSAQQFPDLHSELNLSSLELGDSALYFCASSVVGLAGDDEQFFGPGTRLTVL.

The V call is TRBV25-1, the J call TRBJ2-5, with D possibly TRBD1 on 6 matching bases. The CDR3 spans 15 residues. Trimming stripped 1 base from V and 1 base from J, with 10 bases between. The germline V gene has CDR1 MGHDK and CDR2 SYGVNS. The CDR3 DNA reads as TGTGCCAGCAGTGAATGGACAGTGGGCCAAGAGACCCAGTACTTC. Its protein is CASSEWTVGQETQYF.

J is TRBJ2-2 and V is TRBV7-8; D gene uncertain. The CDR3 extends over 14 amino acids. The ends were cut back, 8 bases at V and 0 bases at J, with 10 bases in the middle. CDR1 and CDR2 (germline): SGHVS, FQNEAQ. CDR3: CASLLVSNTGELFF. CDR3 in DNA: TGTGCCAGCCTTCTCGTATCGAACACCGGGGAGCTGTTTTTT.

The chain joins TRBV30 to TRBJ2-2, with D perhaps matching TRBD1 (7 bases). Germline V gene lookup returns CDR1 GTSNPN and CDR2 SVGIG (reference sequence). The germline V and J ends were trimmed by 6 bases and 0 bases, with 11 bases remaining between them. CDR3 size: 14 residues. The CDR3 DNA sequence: TGTGCCTGCAGGGGGGCCACGAACACCGGGGAGCTGTTTTTT. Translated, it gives CACRGATNTGELFF.

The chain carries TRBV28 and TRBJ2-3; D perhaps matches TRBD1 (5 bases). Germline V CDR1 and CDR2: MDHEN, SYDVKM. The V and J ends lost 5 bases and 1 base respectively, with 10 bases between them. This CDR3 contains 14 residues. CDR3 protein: CASSESTGTDTQYF. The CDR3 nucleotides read TGTGCCAGCAGTGAGTCGACAGGCACAGATACGCAGTATTTT.

DNA of the CDR3: TGCGCCAGCAGCCCCACTAGCGGGCCCTCCTACGAGCAGTACTTC. It translates to CASSPTSGPSYEQYF. V usage is TRBV5-1 and J usage is TRBJ2-7; 9 nucleotides line up with TRBD2. Germline CDR1 reads SGHRS; CDR2 reads YFSETQ. With 4 bases clipped from V and 0 bases from J, the junction kept 5 bases outside the gene matches. This CDR3 contains 15 residues.

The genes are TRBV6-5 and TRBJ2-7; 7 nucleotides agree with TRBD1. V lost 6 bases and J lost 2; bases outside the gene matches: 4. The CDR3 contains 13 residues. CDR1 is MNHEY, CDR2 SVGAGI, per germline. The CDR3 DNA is TGTGCCAGCAGGAGGGGGCAAACCTACGAGCAGTACTTC. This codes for CASRRGQTYEQYF.

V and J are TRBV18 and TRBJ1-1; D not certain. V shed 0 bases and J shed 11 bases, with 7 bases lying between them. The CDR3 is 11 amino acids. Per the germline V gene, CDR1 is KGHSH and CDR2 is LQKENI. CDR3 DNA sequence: TGTGCCAGCTCACCACCGGGCATGGCTTTCTTT. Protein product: CASSPPGMAFF.

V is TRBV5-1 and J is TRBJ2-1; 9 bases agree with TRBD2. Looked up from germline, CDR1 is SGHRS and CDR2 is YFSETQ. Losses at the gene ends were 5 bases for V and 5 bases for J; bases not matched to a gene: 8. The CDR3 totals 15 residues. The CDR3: CASRTLAGAHNEQFF. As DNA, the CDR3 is TGCGCCAGCAGAACATTAGCGGGAGCTCACAATGAGCAGTTCTTC.

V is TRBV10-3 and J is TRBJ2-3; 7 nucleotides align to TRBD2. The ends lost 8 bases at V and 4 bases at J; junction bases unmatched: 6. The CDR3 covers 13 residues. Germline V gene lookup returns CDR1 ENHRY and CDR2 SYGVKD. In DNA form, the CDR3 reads TGTGCCATCGCCGCGGGAGCATCAGATACGCAGTATTTT. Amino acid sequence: CAIAAGASDTQYF.

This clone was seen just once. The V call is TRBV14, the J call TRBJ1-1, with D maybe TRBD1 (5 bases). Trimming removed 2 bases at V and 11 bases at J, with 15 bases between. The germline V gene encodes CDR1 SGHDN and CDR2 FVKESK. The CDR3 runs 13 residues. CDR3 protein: CASSQSVGGMAFF. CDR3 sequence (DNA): TGTGCCAGCAGCCAATCCGTCGGGGGAATGGCTTTCTTT.

Here the CDR3 reads CASSQDRAGTNEKLFF. For the CDR3, the DNA is TGCGCCAGCAGCCAAGATAGGGCGGGCACTAATGAAAAACTGTTTTTT. The V gene is TRBV4-3, the J gene TRBJ1-4, with D hard to call. The CDR3 has 16 amino acids. Trimming took 0 bases from V and 2 from J, leaving 10 bases between them. Germline V gives CDR1 LGHNA, CDR2 YSLEER.

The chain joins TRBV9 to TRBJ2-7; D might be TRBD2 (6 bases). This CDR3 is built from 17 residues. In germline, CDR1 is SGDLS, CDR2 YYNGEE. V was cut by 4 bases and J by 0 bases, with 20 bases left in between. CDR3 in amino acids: CASSTAPGGKSSYEQYF. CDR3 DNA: TGTGCCAGCAGCACAGCCCCAGGCGGGAAGAGCTCCTACGAGCAGTACTTC.

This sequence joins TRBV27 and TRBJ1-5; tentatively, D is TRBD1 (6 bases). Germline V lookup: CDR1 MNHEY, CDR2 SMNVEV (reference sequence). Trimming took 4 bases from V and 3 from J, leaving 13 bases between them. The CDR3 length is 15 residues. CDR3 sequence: CASSSGQPNNQPQHF. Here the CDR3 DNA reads TGTGCCAGCAGTTCCGGACAGCCTAACAATCAGCCCCAGCATTTT.

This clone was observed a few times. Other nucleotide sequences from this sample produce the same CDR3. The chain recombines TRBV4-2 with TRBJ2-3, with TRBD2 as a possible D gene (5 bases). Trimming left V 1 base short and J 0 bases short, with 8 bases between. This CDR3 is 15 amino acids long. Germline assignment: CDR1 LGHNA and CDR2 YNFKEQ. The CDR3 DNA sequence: TGTGCCAGCAGCCAAGGCGGGCAAAGCACAGATACGCAGTATTTT. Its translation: CASSQGGQSTDTQYF.

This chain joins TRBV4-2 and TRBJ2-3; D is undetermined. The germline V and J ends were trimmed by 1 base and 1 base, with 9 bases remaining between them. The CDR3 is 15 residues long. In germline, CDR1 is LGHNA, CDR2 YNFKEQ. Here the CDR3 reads CASSQGDPGTDTQYF. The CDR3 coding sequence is TGTGCCAGCAGCCAAGGAGATCCCGGCACAGATACGCAGTATTTT.

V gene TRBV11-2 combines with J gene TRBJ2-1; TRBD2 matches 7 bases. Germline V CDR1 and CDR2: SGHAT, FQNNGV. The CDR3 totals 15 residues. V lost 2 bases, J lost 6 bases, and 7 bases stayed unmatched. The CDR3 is CASSLRGRDFNEQFF. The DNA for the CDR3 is TGTGCCAGCAGCTTACGGGGGAGGGACTTCAATGAGCAGTTCTTC.